This T cell receptor beta chain was recorded in a study of CD8 T cells in Susac syndrome. Whole-study results and caveats: There was no clonal expansion in the CD4+ T cell repertoires of Susac syndrome.

The authors reverse transcribed roughly 0.5 to 1 ug RNA with random hexamers. TCRdb reprocessed the immunoSEQ multiplex PCR reads with MiXCR, giving one entry per CDR3 protein. The table lists roughly 250,000 distinct CDR3 sequences, 90% to 96% of them singletons. Note on this clonotype: Antigen specificity is unknown.

The V and J ends lost 8 bases and 2 bases respectively, with 19 bases between them. This CDR3 is built from 15 residues. The germline V gene encodes CDR1 SNHLY and CDR2 FYNNEI. This TCR derives from a human donor with Susac syndrome. Sequences were obtained from CD4+ T cells from PBMCs. V gene TRBV2 combines with J gene TRBJ2-7; unclear D gene. This CDR3 reads CASQIPGTSTYEQYF. Written as DNA, the CDR3 is TGTGCCAGCCAGATCCCAGGAACGTCGACCTACGAGCAGTACTTC.